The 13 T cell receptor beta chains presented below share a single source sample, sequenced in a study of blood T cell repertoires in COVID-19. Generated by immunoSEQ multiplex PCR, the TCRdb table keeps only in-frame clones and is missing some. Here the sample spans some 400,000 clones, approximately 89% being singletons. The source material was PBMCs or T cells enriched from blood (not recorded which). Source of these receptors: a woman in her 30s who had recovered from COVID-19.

The CDR3 DNA reads TGTGCCAGCAGCCCCCGGGACTTGGTAGCTCACTATGGCTACACCTTC. Amino acid sequence: CASSPRDLVAHYGYTF. The rearrangement joins TRBV3-1 (or the pseudogene TRBV3-2) to TRBJ1-2; D might be TRBD1 (5 bases). CDR1 LGHDT and CDR2 YNNKEL come from the germline V gene (reference sequence). The CDR3 sequence is 16 residues long. Trimming pared 4 bases from V and 3 bases from J, leaving 18 bases between.

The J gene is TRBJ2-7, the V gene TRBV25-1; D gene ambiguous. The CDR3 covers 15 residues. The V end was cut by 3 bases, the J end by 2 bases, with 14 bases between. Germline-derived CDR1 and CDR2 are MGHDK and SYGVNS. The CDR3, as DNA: TGTGCCAGCAGTGATGCAGCCGGCGGCGCCTACGAGCAGTACTTC. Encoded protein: CASSDAAGGAYEQYF.

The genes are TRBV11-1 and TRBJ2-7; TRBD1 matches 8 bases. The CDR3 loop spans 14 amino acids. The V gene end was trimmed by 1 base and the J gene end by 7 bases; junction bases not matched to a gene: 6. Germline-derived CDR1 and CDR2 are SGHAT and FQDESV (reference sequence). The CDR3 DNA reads TGTGCCAGCAGCTTAGAGGACAGGGCTGCTGAGCAGTACTTC. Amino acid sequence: CASSLEDRAAEQYF.

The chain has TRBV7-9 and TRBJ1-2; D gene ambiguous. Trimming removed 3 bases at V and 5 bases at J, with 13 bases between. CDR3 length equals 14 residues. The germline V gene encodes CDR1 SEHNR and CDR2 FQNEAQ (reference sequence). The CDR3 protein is CASSFGLENYGYTF. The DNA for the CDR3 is TGTGCCAGCAGCTTCGGATTGGAGAATTATGGCTACACCTTC. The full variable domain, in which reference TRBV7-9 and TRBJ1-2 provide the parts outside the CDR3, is DTGVSQNPRHKITKRGQNVTFRCDPISEHNRLYWYRQTLGQGPEFLTYFQNEAQLEKSRLLSDRFSAERPKGSFSTLEIQRTEQGDSAMYLCASSFGLENYGYTFGSGTRLTVV.

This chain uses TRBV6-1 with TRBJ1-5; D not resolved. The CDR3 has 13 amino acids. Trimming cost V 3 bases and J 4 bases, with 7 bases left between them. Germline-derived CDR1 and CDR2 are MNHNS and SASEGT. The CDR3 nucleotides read TGTGCCAGCAGTGAGGAGAGAAATCAGCCCCAGCATTTT. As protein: CASSEERNQPQHF.

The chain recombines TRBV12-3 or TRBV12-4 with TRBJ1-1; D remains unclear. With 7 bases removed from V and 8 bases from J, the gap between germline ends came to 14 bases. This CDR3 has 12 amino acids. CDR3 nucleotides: TGTGCCAGCACCCCGGTCCCCGAAGAAGCTTTCTTT. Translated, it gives CASTPVPEEAFF.

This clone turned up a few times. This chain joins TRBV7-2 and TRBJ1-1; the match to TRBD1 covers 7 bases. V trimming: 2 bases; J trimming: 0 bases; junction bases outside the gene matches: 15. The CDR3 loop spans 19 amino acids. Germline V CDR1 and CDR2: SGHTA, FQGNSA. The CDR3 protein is CASSLIPGTGTEMNTEAFF. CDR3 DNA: TGTGCCAGCAGCTTAATACCAGGTACCGGGACAGAAATGAACACTGAAGCTTTCTTT.

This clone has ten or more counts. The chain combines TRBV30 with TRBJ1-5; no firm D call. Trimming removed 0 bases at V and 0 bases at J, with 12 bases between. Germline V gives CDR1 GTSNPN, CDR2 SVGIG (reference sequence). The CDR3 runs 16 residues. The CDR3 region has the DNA TGTGCCTGGAGTGTAGCCCTCCCGTATAGCAATCAGCCCCAGCATTTT. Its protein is CAWSVALPYSNQPQHF.

The CDR3 DNA reads as TGTGCCAGCAGCCCAAGGACAGGGGGATTGGACGGCTACACCTTC. It translates to CASSPRTGGLDGYTF. The gene calls are TRBV14 and TRBJ1-2, with TRBD1 identical over 10 bases. Germline V gene lookup returns CDR1 SGHDN and CDR2 FVKESK. The trim removed 4 bases at V and 8 bases at J, leaving 10 bases unmatched. The CDR3 has 15 residues.

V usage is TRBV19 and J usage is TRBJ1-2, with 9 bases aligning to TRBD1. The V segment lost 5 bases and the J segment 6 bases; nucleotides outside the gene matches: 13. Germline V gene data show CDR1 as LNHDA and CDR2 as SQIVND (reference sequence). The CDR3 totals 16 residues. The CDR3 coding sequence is TGTGCCAGTAGTGCTCTAACAGGGGGCGAAGGTGATGGCTACACCTTC. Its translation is CASSALTGGEGDGYTF.

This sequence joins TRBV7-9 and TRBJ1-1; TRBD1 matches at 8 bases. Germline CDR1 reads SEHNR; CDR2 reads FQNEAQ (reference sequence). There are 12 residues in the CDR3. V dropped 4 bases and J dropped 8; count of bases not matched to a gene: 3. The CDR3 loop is CASSSRGPEAFF. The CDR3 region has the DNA TGTGCCAGCAGCTCCAGGGGGCCGGAAGCTTTCTTT.

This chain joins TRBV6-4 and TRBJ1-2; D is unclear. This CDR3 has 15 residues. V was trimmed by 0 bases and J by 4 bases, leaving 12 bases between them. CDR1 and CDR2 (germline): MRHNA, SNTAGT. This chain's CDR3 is CASSDSAESVYGYTF. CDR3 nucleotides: TGTGCCAGCAGTGACTCCGCCGAATCGGTCTATGGCTACACCTTC.

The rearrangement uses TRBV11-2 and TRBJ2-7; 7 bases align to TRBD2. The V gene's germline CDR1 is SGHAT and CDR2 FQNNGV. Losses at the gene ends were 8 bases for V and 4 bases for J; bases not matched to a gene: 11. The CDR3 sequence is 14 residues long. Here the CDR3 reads CASGPRREGYEQYF. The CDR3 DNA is TGTGCCAGCGGCCCACGGAGGGAGGGGTACGAGCAGTACTTC. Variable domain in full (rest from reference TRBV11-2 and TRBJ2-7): EAGVAQSPRYKIIEKRQSVAFWCNPISGHATLYWYQQILGQGPKLLIQFQNNGVVDDSQLPKDRFSAERLKGVDSTLKIQPAKLEDSAVYLCASGPRREGYEQYFGPGTRLTVT.